These 4 T cell receptor beta chains came from one sample sequenced in a study of beta chain features in type 1 diabetes. General study points: All four CD4+ subsets of Type 1 diabetes patients contained TCRB CDR3s that were moderately but significantly shorter.

No antigen has been assigned to these receptors. Expressed TCRB transcripts got sequenced, as all isolated RNA was reverse transcribed. Method: immunoSEQ multiplex PCR; TCRdb's copy keeps in-frame clones and lacks some. The data contain around 50,000 clones, roughly 40% of them singletons. The source material was stem cell memory CD4+ T cells from blood. The receptors here all came from a man aged 25 to 40 with type 1 diabetes.

The chain combines TRBV5-1 with TRBJ2-4; a possible D gene is TRBD1 (6 bases). This CDR3 is 15 amino acids long. The V gene's germline CDR1 is SGHRS and CDR2 YFSETQ. The ends were cut back, 0 bases at V and 7 bases at J, with 14 bases in the middle. CDR3 sequence: CASSLVGAVGNIQYF. The CDR3 DNA reads as TGCGCCAGCAGCTTGGTGGGGGCGGTCGGGAACATTCAGTACTTC.

The CDR3 loop is CASSLLLAGVGQFF. The CDR3 DNA is TGTGCCAGCAGCTTGTTACTAGCGGGAGTGGGGCAGTTCTTC. The genes are TRBV7-2 and TRBJ2-1; 11 bases are shared with TRBD2. V lost 3 bases to trimming and J lost 12 bases; unmatched junction nucleotides: 7. CDR1 and CDR2 (germline): SGHTA, FQGNSA. This CDR3 spans 14 amino acids.

The chain employs TRBV6-6 and TRBJ1-4, with a possible D match to TRBD1 (6 bases). The germline V gene has CDR1 MNHNY and CDR2 SVGAGI (reference sequence). V lost 6 bases and J lost 8, with 13 bases in between. CDR3 length: 13 amino acids. The DNA of the CDR3 is TGTGCCAGCAGCATACAGGGCGGAGAAAAACTGTTTTTT. Its translation is CASSIQGGEKLFF.

This clone was counted only a few times. This chain links TRBV5-4 with TRBJ1-1, with D possibly TRBD1 on 5 matching bases. With 4 bases removed from V and 7 bases from J, the gap between germline ends came to 11 bases. This CDR3 is built from 12 residues. CDR1 and CDR2 (germline): SGHNT, YYREEE (reference sequence). CDR3 in DNA: TGTGCCAGCAGCCCGACAGTGAATGAAGCTTTCTTT. The encoded protein is CASSPTVNEAFF.